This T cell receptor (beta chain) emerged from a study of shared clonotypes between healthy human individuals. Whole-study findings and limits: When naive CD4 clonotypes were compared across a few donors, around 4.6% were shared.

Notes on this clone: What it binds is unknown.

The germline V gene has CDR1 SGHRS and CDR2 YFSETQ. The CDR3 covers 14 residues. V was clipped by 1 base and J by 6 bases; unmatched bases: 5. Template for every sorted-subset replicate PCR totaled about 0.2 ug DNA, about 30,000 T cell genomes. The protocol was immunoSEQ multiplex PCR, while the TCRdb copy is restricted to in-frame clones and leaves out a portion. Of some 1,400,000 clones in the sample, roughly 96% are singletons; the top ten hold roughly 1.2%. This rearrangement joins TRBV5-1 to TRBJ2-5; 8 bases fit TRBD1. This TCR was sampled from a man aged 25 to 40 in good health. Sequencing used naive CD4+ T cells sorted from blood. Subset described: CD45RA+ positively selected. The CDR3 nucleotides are TGCGCCAGCAGCTTGTCCGGACAGGGCAAGACCCAGTACTTC. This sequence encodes CASSLSGQGKTQYF.